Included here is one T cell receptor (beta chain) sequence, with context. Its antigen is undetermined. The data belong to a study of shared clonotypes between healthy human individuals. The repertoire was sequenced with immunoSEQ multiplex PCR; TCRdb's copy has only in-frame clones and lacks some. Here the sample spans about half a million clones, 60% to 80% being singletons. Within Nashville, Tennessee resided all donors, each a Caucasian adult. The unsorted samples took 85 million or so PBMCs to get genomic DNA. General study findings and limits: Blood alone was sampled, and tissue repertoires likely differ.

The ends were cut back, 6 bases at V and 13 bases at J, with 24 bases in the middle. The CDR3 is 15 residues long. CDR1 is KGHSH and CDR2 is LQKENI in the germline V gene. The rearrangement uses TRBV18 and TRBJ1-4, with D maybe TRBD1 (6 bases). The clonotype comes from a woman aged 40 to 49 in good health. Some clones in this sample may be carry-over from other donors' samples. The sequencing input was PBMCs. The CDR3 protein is CASSSVQDSIGGLFF. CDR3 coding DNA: TGTGCCAGCTCGTCTGTCCAGGACAGTATCGGTGGACTGTTTTTT.